Listed below are T cell receptor beta chains from one sample, sequenced in a study of shared clonotypes between healthy human individuals. Libraries were prepared by immunoSEQ multiplex PCR; TCRdb keeps only in-frame clonotypes and omits some of them. The data contain 2.3 million or so clones, 90% to 95% of them seen just once; the ten biggest clones take up 0.39%. Specimen: naive CD4+ T cells from PBMCs. Receptors were obtained from a man younger than 35 in good health. Some clones in this sample may be carry-over from other donors' samples. Each CDR3 is given with its conserved first and last residue. The order of the fields is CDR3 protein, J gene, V gene.

CDR3aa: CATSNQYTDTQYF
j_gene: TRBJ2-3
v_gene: TRBV15

CDR3aa: CASSLALTSGAPYEQYF
j_gene: TRBJ2-7
v_gene: TRBV7-2

CDR3aa: CASSPHGLITDGELFF
j_gene: TRBJ2-2
v_gene: TRBV21-1

CDR3aa: CASSLGPGIMNTEAFF
j_gene: TRBJ1-1
v_gene: TRBV5-1

CDR3aa: CSVELLAGGQSSYNEQFF
j_gene: TRBJ2-1
v_gene: TRBV29-1

CDR3aa: CAISFASGLSTEAFF
j_gene: TRBJ1-1
v_gene: TRBV10-3

CDR3aa: CSVEVTGGPNTEAFF
j_gene: TRBJ1-1
v_gene: TRBV29-1

CDR3aa: CASSTTGVLSTDTQYF
j_gene: TRBJ2-3
v_gene: TRBV7-2

CDR3aa: CASSPWAGSINNEQFF
j_gene: TRBJ2-1
v_gene: TRBV19

CDR3aa: CATSPGGVKPYNEQFF
j_gene: TRBJ2-1
v_gene: TRBV15

CDR3aa: CASSDRTGSSGNTIYF
j_gene: TRBJ1-3
v_gene: TRBV27

CDR3aa: CSGGSGRSSYNEQFF
j_gene: TRBJ2-1
v_gene: TRBV29-1

CDR3aa: CASSGGGPGNEQFF
j_gene: TRBJ2-1
v_gene: TRBV2

CDR3aa: CASFRSGRSTDTQYF
j_gene: TRBJ2-3
v_gene: TRBV6-1

CDR3aa: CASSLVGTVQTPYNYGYTF
j_gene: TRBJ1-2
v_gene: TRBV7-2

CDR3aa: CASSVQVNTEAFF
j_gene: TRBJ1-1
v_gene: TRBV9

CDR3aa: CASSLRVGYNEQFF
j_gene: TRBJ2-1
v_gene: TRBV7-9

CDR3aa: CSAWTNYGYTF
j_gene: TRBJ1-2
v_gene: TRBV20-1

CDR3aa: CASSPDREEKLFF
j_gene: TRBJ1-4
v_gene: TRBV18

CDR3aa: CASSTTRGGEQYF
j_gene: TRBJ2-7
v_gene: TRBV27

CDR3aa: CASSQTSGRGDEQFF
j_gene: TRBJ2-1
v_gene: TRBV5-1

CDR3aa: CASSPVGYGELFF
j_gene: TRBJ2-2
v_gene: TRBV7-9

CDR3aa: CASSFRGRDNEQFF
j_gene: TRBJ2-1
v_gene: TRBV5-8

CDR3aa: CAIRTRVSGANVLTF
j_gene: TRBJ2-6
v_gene: TRBV10-3

CDR3aa: CASSVPWKSYGYTF
j_gene: TRBJ1-2
v_gene: TRBV6-1

CDR3aa: CASSLGWGRGDYGYTF
j_gene: TRBJ1-2
v_gene: TRBV5-1

CDR3aa: CAWRGGTYNTF
j_gene: TRBJ1-2
v_gene: TRBV30

CDR3aa: CAISRTGTQETQYF
j_gene: TRBJ2-5
v_gene: TRBV10-3

CDR3aa: CASSHRPPGREDTEAFF
j_gene: TRBJ1-1
v_gene: TRBV4-3

CDR3aa: CASSAGTGRATNEKLFF
j_gene: TRBJ1-4
v_gene: TRBV19

CDR3aa: CASSLTRSSGNTIYF
j_gene: TRBJ1-3
v_gene: TRBV7-9

CDR3aa: CSASEGGGYTF
j_gene: TRBJ1-2
v_gene: TRBV20-1

CDR3aa: CASSYSAVPPYEQYF
j_gene: TRBJ2-7
v_gene: TRBV7-2

CDR3aa: CASSQAGLAVSYNEQFF
j_gene: TRBJ2-1
v_gene: TRBV4-1

CDR3aa: CASSLVTRETSGELFF
j_gene: TRBJ2-2
v_gene: TRBV5-1

CDR3aa: CASSAGFNYEQYF
j_gene: TRBJ2-7
v_gene: TRBV6-1

CDR3aa: CASSLREGDTQYF
j_gene: TRBJ2-3
v_gene: TRBV27

CDR3aa: CASSPLPGPGTEAFF
j_gene: TRBJ1-1
v_gene: TRBV18

CDR3aa: CASRPNGLGCEREQYF
j_gene: TRBJ2-7
v_gene: TRBV25-1

CDR3aa: CASSLGTSGRKRDTQYF
j_gene: TRBJ2-3
v_gene: TRBV5-1

CDR3aa: CASSFVDSGANVLTF
j_gene: TRBJ2-6
v_gene: TRBV11-2